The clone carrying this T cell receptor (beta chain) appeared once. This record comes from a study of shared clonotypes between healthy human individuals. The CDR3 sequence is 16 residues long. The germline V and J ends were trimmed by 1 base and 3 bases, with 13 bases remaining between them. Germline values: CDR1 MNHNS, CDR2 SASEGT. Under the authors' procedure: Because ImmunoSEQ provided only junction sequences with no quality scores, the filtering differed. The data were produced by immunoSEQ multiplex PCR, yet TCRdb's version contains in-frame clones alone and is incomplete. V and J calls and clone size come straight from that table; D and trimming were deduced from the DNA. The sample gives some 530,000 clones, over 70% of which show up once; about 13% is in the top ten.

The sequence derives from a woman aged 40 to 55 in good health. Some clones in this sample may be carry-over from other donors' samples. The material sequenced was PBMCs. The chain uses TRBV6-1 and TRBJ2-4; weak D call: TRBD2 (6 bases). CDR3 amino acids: CASSEVGFGGKNIQYF. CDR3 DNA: TGTGCCAGCAGTGAAGTGGGCTTCGGGGGCAAAAACATTCAGTACTTC.